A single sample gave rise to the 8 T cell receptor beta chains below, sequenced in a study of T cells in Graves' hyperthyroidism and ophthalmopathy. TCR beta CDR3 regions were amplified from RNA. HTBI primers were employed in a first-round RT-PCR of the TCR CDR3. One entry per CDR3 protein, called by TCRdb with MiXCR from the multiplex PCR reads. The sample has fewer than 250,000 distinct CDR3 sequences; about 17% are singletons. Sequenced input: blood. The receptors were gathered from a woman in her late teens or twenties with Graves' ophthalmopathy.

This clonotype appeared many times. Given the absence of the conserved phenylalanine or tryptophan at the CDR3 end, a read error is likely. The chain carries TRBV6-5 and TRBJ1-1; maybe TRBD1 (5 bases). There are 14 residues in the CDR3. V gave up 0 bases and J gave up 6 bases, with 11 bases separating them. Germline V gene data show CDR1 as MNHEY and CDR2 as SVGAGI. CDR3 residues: CASSYSVKGAEAFL. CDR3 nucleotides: TGTGCCAGCAGTTACTCAGTGAAAGGGGCTGAAGCTTTCCTT.

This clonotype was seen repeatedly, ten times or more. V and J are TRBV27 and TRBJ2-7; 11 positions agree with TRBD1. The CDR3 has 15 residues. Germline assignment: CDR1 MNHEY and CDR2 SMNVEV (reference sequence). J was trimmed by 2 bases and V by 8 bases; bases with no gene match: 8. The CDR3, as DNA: TGTGCCAGCGGTTCTACGGGACAGGGGGCCTACGAGCAGTACTTC. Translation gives CASGSTGQGAYEQYF.

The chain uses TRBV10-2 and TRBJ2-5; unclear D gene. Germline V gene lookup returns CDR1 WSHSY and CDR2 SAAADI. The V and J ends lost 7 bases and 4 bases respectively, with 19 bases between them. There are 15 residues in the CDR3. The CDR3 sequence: CASKNHKGYGETQYF. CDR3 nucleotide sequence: TGCGCCAGCAAGAATCACAAGGGATACGGAGAGACCCAGTACTTC.

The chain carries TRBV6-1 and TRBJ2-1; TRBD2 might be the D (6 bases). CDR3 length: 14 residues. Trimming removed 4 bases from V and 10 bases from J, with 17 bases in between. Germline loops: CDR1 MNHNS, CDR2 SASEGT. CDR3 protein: CASSVVGGVGEQFF. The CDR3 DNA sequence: TGTGCCAGCAGTGTGGTGGGGGGTGTTGGAGAGCAGTTCTTC.

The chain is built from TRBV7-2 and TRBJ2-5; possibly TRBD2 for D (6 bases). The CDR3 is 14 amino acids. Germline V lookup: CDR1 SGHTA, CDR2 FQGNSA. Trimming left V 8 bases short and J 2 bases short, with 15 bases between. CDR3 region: CASGGGFSQETQYF. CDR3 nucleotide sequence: TGTGCCAGCGGGGGAGGTTTTTCTCAAGAGACCCAGTACTTC.

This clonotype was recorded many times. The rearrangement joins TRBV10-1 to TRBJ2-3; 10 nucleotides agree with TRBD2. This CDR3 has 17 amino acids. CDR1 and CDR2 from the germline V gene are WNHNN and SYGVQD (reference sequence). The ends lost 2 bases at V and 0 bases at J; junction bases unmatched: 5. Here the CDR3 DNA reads TGCGCCAGCAGTGAGGGGCTAGCGGGAGCTAGCACAGATACGCAGTATTTT. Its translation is CASSEGLAGASTDTQYF.

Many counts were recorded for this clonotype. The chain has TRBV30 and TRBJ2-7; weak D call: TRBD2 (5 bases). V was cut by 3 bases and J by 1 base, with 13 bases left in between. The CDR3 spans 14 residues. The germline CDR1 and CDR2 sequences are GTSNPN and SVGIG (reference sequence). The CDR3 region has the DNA TGTGCCTGGAGGAAGAGGGTTGAGTCCTACGAGCAGTACTTC. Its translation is CAWRKRVESYEQYF.

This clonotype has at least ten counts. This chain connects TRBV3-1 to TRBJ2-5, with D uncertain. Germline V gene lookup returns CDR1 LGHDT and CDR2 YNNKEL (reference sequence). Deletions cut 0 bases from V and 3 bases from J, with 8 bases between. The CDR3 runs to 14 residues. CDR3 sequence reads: CASSQERREETQYF. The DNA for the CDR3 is TGTGCCAGCAGCCAAGAGAGACGAGAAGAGACCCAGTACTTC.